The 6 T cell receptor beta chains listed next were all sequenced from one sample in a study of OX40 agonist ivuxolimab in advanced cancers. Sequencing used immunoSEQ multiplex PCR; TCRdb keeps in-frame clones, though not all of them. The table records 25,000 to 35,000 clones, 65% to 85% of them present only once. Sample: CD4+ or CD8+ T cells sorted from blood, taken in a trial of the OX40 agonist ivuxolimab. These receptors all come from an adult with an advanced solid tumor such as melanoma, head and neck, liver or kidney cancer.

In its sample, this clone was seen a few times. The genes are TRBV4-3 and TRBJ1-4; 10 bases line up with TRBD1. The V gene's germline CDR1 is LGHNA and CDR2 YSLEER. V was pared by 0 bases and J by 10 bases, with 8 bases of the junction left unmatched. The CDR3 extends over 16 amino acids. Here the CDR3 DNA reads TGCGCCAGCAGCCAAGACCCTGAGGGACAGGGGAGAAAACTGTTTTTT. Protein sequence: CASSQDPEGQGRKLFF.

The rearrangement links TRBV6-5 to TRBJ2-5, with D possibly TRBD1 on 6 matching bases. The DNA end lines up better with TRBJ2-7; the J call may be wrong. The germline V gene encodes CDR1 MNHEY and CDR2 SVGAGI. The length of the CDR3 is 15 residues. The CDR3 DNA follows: TGTGCCAGCAGTTACCGCCAGGGGTCGGTGGACGAGCAGTACTTC. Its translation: CASSYRQGSVDEQYF.

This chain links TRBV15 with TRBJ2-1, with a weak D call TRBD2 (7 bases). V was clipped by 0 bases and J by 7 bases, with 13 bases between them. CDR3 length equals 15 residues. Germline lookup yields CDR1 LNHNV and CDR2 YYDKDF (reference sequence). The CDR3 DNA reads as TGTGCCACCAGCAGAGATAGGGGGGGGCAAAATGAGCAGTTCTTC. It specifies CATSRDRGGQNEQFF.

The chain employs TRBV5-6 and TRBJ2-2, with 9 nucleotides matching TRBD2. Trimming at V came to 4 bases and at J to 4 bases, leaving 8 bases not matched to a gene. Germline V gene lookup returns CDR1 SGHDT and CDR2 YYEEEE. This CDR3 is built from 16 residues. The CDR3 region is CASSPGTSLSTGELFF. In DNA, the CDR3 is TGTGCCAGCAGCCCCGGGACTAGCTTAAGCACCGGGGAGCTGTTTTTT.

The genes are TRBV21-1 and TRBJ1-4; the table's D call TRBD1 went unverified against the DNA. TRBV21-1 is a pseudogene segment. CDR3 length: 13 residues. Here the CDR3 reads CASGQGMNEKLFF. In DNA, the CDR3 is TGTGCCAGCGGGCAGGGTATGAATGAAAAACTGTTTTTT.

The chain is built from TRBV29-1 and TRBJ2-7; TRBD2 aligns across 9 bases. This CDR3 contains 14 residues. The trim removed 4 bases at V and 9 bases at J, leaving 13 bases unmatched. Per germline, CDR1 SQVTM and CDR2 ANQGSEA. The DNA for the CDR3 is TGCAGCGTTGGGTCGGGACTAGCCTTCCTAGGGCAGTACTTC. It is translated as CSVGSGLAFLGQYF.